This TCR beta chain was profiled in a study of shared clonotypes between healthy human individuals. Genomic DNA of every subset was divided equally among multiple immunoSEQ plates. Sequencing used immunoSEQ multiplex PCR; TCRdb keeps in-frame clones, though not all of them. The sample lists about a million clones, 77% occurring once. General observations from the study: The generation probabilities recorded for non-shared clonotypes fell below those of clonotypes shared by all four donors. Inspection by rarefaction showed sorted-subset sequencing to be incomplete despite large depth.

A remark on this clone: Antigen unknown.

Germline assignment: CDR1 MNHEY and CDR2 SMNVEV (reference sequence). The ends were cut back, 6 bases at V and 0 bases at J, with 20 bases in the middle. This CDR3 has 17 residues. The sequence was collected from a man aged 18 to 30 in good health. Some clones in this sample may be carry-over from other donors' samples. This chain joins TRBV27 and TRBJ1-1, with D possibly being TRBD1 (5 bases). Sequenced input: memory CD4+ T cells from PBMCs. This sample's subset: CD45RA-negative fraction. CDR3 sequence reads: CASSQKGLPGLNTEAFF. For the CDR3, the DNA is TGTGCCAGCAGCCAAAAGGGACTTCCAGGGCTGAACACTGAAGCTTTCTTT.